These T cell receptor beta chains were read from a single sample in a study of early T cells in non-severe SARS-CoV-2 infection. TCRdb processed the 5' RACE reads anew with MiXCR; each CDR3 protein has one entry. The sample consists of 35,000 to 55,000 distinct CDR3 sequences, 11% of them appearing once. Material for sequencing was whole blood. The origin of the receptors is an adult who was a healthcare worker with PCR-confirmed SARS-CoV-2 infection or an uninfected control (not recorded which). Each CDR3 is given with its conserved first and last residue. D genes are given only for firm matches. Clone size is not always given. Where it is, it says once, few, many or a class for expanded clones.

CDR3 length	clone size	V gene	D gene	J gene	CDR3 protein	CDR3 DNA
15	.	TRBV28	.	TRBJ2-6	CASSNGFSGANVLTF	TGTGCCAGCAGTAACGGGTTCTCTGGGGCCAACGTCCTGACTTTC
16	many	TRBV7-9	.	TRBJ2-7	CASSSAAGLGSYEQYF	TGTGCCAGCAGCTCGGCGGCGGGGTTAGGATCCTACGAGCAGTACTTC
12	few	TRBV29-1	.	TRBJ2-1	CSVEGQVNEQFF	TGCAGCGTTGAGGGCCAAGTCAATGAGCAGTTCTTC
17	.	TRBV12-3/TRBV12-4	TRBD1	TRBJ1-2	CASSLRAGGQGRLSSTF	TGTGCCAGCAGTTTAAGGGCCGGGGGACAGGGCCGTTTATCGAGCACCTTC
14	few	TRBV7-2	.	TRBJ2-7	CASIEGAATYEQYF	TGTGCCAGCATCGAGGGCGCGGCTACCTACGAGCAGTACTTC
15	many	TRBV7-9	.	TRBJ2-7	CASSLERHTHYEQYF	TGTGCCAGCAGCTTAGAAAGACACACGCACTACGAGCAGTACTTC
15	medium-sized	TRBV5-1	.	TRBJ2-2	CASSPPVAGTGELFF	TGCGCCAGCAGCCCCCCCGTGGCCGGCACCGGGGAGCTGTTTTTT
16	many	TRBV20-1	TRBD2	TRBJ2-5	CSARVVAGAGAETQYF	TGCAGTGCTAGAGTGGTAGCGGGAGCTGGTGCGGAGACCCAGTACTTC
14	many	TRBV6-2/TRBV6-3	.	TRBJ1-1	CAIDRAGGLAEAFF	TGTGCCATCGATCGTGCCGGGGGGTTAGCTGAAGCTTTCTTT
15	few	TRBV10-3	.	TRBJ1-6	CAISESAGPNSPLHF	TGTGCCATCAGTGAGTCGGCAGGACCTAATTCACCCCTCCACTTT
21	.	TRBV5-1	TRBD2	TRBJ2-1	CASSILWTSGRSLSSYNEQFF	TGCGCCAGCAGCATACTCTGGACTAGCGGGAGGTCCCTCAGCTCCTACAATGAGCAGTTCTTC
18	few	TRBV28	TRBD1	TRBJ2-6	CASSPMTGAGSGANVLTF	TGTGCCAGCAGTCCGATGACAGGGGCAGGCTCTGGGGCCAACGTCCTGACTTTC
14	many	TRBV28	.	TRBJ1-5	CASSLPVSNQPQHF	TGTGCCAGCAGTCTACCGGTCAGCAATCAGCCCCAGCATTTT
14	many	TRBV13	TRBD1	TRBJ1-1	CATRQGAVRTEAFF	TGTGCCACTCGACAGGGGGCGGTAAGGACTGAAGCTTTCTTT
16	.	TRBV6-5	.	TRBJ1-2	CASSYSGQLANYGYTF	TGTGCCAGCAGTTACTCCGGACAGTTAGCTAACTATGGCTACACCTTC
14	.	TRBV3-1	TRBD2	TRBJ2-1	CASSQPGTSYEQFF	TGTGCCAGCAGCCAACCCGGGACTAGCTATGAGCAGTTCTTC
14	many	TRBV14	.	TRBJ2-1	CASSQVYGTGEQFF	TGTGCCAGCAGCCAAGTTTACGGGACCGGTGAGCAGTTCTTC
15	.	TRBV28	.	TRBJ1-1	CASSLYQRQDGTAFF	TGTGCCAGCAGTTTATATCAGAGGCAGGACGGGACAGCTTTCTTT
11	.	TRBV10-3	.	TRBJ2-1	CAIGLNNEQFF	TGTGCCATCGGGTTAAACAATGAGCAGTTCTTC
12	many	TRBV6-1	TRBD1	TRBJ2-5	CAGQGIGETQSF	TGTGCCGGACAGGGTATAGGAGAGACCCAGTCCTTC
15	many	TRBV7-9	.	TRBJ1-1	CASSARGGVGTEAFF	TGTGCCAGCAGCGCCCGTGGGGGGGTAGGGACTGAAGCTTTCTTT
16	.	TRBV14	TRBD2	TRBJ2-7	CASNKLGGRTPYEQYF	TGTGCCAGCAACAAGCTCGGCGGGAGGACCCCCTACGAGCAGTACTTC
12	many	TRBV20-1	.	TRBJ2-7	CSAMGDSYEQYF	TGCAGTGCTATGGGGGACTCCTACGAGCAGTACTTC
12	.	TRBV7-2	.	TRBJ2-7	CASSSQGWEQYF	TGTGCCAGCAGCTCCCAGGGGTGGGAGCAGTACTTC
14	.	TRBV4-1	.	TRBJ1-2	CASSQAGTVYGYTF	TGCGCCAGCAGCCAAGCCGGGACGGTGTATGGCTACACCTTC
14	.	TRBV20-1	.	TRBJ2-3	CSARSVDYTDTQYF	TGCAGTGCTAGAAGCGTAGACTACACAGATACGCAGTATTTT
15	many	TRBV12-3/TRBV12-4	.	TRBJ2-3	CASSLGGGGADTQYF	TGTGCCAGCAGTTTAGGTGGAGGCGGCGCAGATACGCAGTATTTT
14	many	TRBV6-2/TRBV6-3	TRBD2	TRBJ2-7	CASSWPGRVNEQYF	TGTGCCAGCAGTTGGCCGGGGAGGGTCAACGAGCAGTACTTC
14	many	TRBV6-5	TRBD1	TRBJ2-1	CASTKLTGVNEQFF	TGTGCCAGCACCAAGCTGACAGGGGTTAATGAGCAGTTCTTC
16	many	TRBV4-3	.	TRBJ2-1	CASSQANGIFLGEQFF	TGCGCCAGCAGCCAAGCAAACGGGATATTTCTTGGGGAGCAGTTCTTC
16	many	TRBV6-1	TRBD2	TRBJ2-1	CASRRSSGTAGDEQFF	TGTGCCAGCAGGAGGAGTAGCGGTACGGCGGGAGATGAGCAGTTCTTC